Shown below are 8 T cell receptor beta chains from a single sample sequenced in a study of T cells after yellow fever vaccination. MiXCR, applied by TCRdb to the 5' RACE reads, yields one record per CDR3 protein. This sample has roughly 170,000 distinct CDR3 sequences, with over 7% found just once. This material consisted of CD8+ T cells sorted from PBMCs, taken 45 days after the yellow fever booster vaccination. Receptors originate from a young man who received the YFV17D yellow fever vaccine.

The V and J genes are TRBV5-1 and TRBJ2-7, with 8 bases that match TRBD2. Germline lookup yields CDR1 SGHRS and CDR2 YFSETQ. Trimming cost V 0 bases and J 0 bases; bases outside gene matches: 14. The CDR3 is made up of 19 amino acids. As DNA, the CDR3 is TGCGCCAGCAGCTTGGCCGGTGGCGGGGGGCTATCTTACTCCTACGAGCAGTACTTC. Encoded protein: CASSLAGGGGLSYSYEQYF.

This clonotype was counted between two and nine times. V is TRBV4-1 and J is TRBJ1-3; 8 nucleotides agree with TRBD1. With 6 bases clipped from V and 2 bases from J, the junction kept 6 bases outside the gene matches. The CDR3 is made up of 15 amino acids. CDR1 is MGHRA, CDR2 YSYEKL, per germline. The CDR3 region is CASSLQGAAGNTIYF. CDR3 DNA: TGCGCCAGCAGTCTCCAGGGGGCCGCTGGAAACACCATATATTTT.

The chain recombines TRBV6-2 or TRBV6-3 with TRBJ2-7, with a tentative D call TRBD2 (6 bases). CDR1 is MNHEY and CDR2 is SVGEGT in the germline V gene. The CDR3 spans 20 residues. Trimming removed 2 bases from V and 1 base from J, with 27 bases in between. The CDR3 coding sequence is TGTGCCAGCAGTTACAGGGGTTCATTTGTGGAGGGGCGCGCTTCCTACGAGCAGTACTTC. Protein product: CASSYRGSFVEGRASYEQYF.

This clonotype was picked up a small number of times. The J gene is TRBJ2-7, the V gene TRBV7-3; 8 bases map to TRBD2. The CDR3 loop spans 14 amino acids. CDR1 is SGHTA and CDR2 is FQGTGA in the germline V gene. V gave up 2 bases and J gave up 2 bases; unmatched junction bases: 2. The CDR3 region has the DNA TGTGCCAGCAGCTTATCAGCGGGGGCCTACGAGCAGTACTTC. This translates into CASSLSAGAYEQYF. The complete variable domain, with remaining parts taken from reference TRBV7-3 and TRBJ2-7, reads GAGVSQTPSNKVTEKGKYVELRCDPISGHTALYWYRQSLGQGPEFLIYFQGTGAADDSGLPNDRFFAVRPEGSVSTLKIQRTERGDSAVYLCASSLSAGAYEQYFGPGTRLTVT.

DNA of the CDR3: TGTGCCAGCAGCTTAATGCCGACAGATACGCAGTATTTT. Encoded protein: CASSLMPTDTQYF. The chain has TRBV7-3 and TRBJ2-3; D is undetermined. Germline loops: CDR1 SGHTA, CDR2 FQGTGA. V was trimmed by 1 base and J by 3 bases, leaving 5 bases between them. There are 13 residues in the CDR3.

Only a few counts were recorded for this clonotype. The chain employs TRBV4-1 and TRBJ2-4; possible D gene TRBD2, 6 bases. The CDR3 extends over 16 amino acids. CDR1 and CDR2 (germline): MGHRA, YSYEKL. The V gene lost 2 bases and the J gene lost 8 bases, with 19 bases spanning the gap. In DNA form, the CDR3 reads TGCGCCAGCAGCCAAAGGCCCGCTAGCGTCCGGGACATTCAGTACTTC. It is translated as CASSQRPASVRDIQYF.

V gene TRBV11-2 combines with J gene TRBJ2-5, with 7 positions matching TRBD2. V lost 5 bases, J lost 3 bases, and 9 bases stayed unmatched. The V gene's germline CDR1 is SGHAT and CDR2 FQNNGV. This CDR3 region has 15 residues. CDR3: CASSPHPAGEETQYF. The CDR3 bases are TGTGCCAGCAGCCCACACCCGGCGGGGGAAGAGACCCAGTACTTC.

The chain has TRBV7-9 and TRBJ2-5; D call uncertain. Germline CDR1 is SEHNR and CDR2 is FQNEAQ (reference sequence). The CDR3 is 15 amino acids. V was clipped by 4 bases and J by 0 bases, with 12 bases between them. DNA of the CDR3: TGTGCCAGCAGCTGGGTTGAAGGGTACCAAGAGACCCAGTACTTC. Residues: CASSWVEGYQETQYF.